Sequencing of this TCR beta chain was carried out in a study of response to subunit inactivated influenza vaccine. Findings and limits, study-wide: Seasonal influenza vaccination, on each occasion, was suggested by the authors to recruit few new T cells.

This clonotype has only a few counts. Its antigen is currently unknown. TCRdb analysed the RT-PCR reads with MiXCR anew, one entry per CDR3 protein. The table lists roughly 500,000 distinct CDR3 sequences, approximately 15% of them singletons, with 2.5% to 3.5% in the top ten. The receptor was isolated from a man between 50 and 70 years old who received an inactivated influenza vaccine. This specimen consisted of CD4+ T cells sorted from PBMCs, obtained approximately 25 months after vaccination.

CDR3 loop: CASSLRPLALAGTGELFF. CDR3 bases: TGCGCCAGCAGCTTGCGTCCCTTGGCACTAGCGGGGACCGGGGAGCTGTTTTTT. The V and J genes are TRBV5-1 and TRBJ2-2; 10 positions agree with TRBD2. Germline loops: CDR1 SGHRS, CDR2 YFSETQ. J was trimmed by 5 bases and V by 1 base; bases with no gene match: 11. There are 18 residues in the CDR3.